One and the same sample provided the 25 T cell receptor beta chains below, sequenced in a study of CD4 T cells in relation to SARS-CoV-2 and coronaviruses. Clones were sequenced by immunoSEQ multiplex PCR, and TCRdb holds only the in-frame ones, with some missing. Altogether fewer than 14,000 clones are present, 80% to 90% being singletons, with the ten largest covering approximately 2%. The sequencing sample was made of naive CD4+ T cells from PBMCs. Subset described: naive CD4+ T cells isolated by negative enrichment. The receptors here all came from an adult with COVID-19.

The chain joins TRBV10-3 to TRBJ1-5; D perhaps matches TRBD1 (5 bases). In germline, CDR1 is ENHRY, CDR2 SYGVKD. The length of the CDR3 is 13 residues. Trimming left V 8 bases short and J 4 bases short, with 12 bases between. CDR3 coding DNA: TGTGCCATCGCCGACAGACTTAATCAGCCCCAGCATTTT. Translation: CAIADRLNQPQHF.

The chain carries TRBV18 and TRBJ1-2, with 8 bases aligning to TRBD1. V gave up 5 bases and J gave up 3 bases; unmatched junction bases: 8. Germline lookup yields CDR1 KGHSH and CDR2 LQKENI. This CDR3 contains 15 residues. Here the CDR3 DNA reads TGTGCCAGCTCAACCGGACAGGGTGGCTACTATGGCTACACCTTC. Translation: CASSTGQGGYYGYTF.

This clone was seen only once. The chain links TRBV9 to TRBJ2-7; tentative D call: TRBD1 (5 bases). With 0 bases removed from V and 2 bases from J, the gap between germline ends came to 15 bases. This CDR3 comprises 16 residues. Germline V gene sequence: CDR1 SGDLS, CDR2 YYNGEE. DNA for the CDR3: TGTGCCAGCAGCGTAGCTCTCCAGGGCCCCCCCTACGAGCAGTACTTC. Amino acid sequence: CASSVALQGPPYEQYF.

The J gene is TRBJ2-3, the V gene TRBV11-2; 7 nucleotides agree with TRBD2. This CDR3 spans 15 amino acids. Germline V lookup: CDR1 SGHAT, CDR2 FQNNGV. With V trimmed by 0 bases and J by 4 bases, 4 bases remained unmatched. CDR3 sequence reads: CASSLERGLADTQYF. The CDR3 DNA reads TGTGCCAGCAGCTTAGAGCGGGGGTTGGCAGATACGCAGTATTTT.

The CDR3 DNA follows: TGCGCCAGCAGCCCCCCCCTAGGGGGAGGGGACCAGTACTTC. This translates into CASSPPLGGGDQYF. The V call is TRBV5-1, the J call TRBJ2-5, with D perhaps TRBD2 (7 bases). V lost 4 bases, J lost 10 bases, and 20 bases lay in between. Germline CDR1 is SGHRS and CDR2 is YFSETQ. This CDR3 region has 14 residues.

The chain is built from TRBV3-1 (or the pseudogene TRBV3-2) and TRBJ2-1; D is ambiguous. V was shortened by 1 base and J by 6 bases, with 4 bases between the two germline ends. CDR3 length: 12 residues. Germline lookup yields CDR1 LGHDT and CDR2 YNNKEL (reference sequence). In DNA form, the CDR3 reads TGTGCCAGCAGCCAAGCAAGCAATGAGCAGTTCTTC. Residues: CASSQASNEQFF.

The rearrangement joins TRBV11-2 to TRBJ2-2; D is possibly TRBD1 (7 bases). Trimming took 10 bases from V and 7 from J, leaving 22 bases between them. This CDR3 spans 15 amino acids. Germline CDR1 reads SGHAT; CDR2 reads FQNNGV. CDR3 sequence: CAIPLGTQGGGELFF. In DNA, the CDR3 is TGTGCCATCCCACTGGGGACGCAGGGGGGCGGGGAGCTGTTTTTT. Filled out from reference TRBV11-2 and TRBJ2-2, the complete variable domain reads EAGVAQSPRYKIIEKRQSVAFWCNPISGHATLYWYQQILGQGPKLLIQFQNNGVVDDSQLPKDRFSAERLKGVDSTLKIQPAKLEDSAVYLCAIPLGTQGGGELFFGEGSRLTVL.

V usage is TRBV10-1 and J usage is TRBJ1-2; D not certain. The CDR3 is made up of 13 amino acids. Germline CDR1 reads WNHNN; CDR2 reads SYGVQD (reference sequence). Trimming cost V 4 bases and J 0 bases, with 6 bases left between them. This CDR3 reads CASSGEANYGYTF. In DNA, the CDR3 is TGCGCCAGCAGTGGGGAAGCTAACTATGGCTACACCTTC.

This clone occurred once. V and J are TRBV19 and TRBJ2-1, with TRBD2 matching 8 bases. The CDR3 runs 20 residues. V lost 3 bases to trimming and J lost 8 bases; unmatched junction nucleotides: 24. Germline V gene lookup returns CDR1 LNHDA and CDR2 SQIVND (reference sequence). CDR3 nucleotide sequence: TGTGCCAGTAGTATCCGAACGGGGGGGTACCCCCAAGAACCACGGGATGAGCAGTTCTTC. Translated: CASSIRTGGYPQEPRDEQFF.

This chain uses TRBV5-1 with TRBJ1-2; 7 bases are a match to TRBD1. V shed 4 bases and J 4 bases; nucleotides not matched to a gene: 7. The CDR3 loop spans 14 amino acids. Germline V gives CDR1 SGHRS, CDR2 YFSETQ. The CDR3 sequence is CASSPYGDSYGYTF. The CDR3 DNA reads TGCGCCAGCAGCCCCTACGGGGACAGCTATGGCTACACCTTC.

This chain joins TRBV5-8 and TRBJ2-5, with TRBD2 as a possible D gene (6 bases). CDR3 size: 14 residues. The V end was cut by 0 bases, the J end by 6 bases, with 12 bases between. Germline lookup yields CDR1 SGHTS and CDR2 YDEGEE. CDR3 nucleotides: TGTGCCAGCAGCTTGGCCGGTGGGGGGAAGACCCAGTACTTC. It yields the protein CASSLAGGGKTQYF.

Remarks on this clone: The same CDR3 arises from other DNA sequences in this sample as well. The CDR3 protein is CASSHHKGGRGGLGHRKETQYF. CDR3 nucleotide sequence: TGCGCCAGCAGCCATCATAAGGGAGGGAGAGGGGGATTGGGACACCGTAAAGAGACCCAGTACTTC. The chain uses TRBV4-1 and TRBJ2-5; D is possibly TRBD2 (7 bases). The CDR3 length is 22 residues. The V end lost 3 bases, the J end lost 3 bases, and 35 bases lay between the germline ends. CDR1 MGHRA and CDR2 YSYEKL come from the germline V gene.

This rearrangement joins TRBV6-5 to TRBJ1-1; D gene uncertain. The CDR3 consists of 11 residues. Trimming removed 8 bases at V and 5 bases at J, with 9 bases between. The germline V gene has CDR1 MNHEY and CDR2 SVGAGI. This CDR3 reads CASFEITEAFF. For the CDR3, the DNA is TGTGCCAGCTTCGAGATAACTGAAGCTTTCTTT.

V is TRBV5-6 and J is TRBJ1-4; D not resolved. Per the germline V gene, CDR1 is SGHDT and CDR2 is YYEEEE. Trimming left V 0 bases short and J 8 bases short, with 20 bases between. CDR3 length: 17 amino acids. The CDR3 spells CASSLAKRTRRHEKLFF. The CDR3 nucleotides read TGTGCCAGCAGCTTGGCCAAGAGGACTCGTCGGCACGAAAAACTGTTTTTT.

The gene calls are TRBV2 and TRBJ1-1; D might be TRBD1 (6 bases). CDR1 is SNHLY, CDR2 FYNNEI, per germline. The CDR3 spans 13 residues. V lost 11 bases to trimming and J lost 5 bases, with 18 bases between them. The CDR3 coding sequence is TGTGCCGGGGTTACAGGGAGGCAGACTGAAGCTTTCTTT. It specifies CAGVTGRQTEAFF.

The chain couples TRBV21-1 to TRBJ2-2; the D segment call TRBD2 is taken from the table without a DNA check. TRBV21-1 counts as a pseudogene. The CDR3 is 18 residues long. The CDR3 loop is CASSTQVGGSPNTGELFF. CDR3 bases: TGTGCCAGCAGCACACAGGTCGGGGGGAGTCCTAACACCGGGGAGCTGTTTTTT.

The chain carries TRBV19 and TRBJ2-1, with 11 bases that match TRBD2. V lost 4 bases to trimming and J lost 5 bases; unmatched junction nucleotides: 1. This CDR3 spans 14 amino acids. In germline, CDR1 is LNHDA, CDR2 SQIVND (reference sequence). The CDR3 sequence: CASSTSGGNNEQFF. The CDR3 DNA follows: TGTGCCAGTAGTACTAGCGGGGGGAACAATGAGCAGTTCTTC.

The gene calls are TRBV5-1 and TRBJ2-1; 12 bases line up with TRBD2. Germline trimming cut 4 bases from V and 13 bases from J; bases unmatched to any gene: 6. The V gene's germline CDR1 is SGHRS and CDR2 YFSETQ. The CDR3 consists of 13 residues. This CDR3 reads CASSRTSGVLQFF. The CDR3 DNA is TGCGCCAGCAGCCGGACTAGCGGGGTCCTACAGTTCTTC.

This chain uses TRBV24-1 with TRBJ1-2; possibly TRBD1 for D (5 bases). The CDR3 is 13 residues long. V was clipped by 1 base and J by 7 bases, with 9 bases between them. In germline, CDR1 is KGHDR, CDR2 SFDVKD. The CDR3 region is CATSDFAGTGYTF. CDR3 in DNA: TGTGCCACCAGTGATTTCGCAGGGACTGGCTACACCTTC.

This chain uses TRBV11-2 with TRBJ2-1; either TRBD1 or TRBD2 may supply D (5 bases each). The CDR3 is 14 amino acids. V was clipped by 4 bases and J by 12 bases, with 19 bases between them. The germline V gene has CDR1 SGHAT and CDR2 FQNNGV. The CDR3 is CASSYMGPRDGQFF. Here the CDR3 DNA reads TGTGCCAGCAGCTACATGGGACCCAGGGACGGGCAGTTCTTC.

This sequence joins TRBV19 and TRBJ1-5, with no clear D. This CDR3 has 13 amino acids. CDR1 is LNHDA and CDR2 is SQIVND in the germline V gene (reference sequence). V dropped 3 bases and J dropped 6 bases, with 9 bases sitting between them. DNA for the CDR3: TGTGCCAGTAGTATGGTAGGCGGTCAGCCCCAGCATTTT. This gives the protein CASSMVGGQPQHF.

The CDR3 DNA follows: TGTGCCAGCAGCTTACAAGGCACAGATACGCAGTATTTT. Its protein product is CASSLQGTDTQYF. The chain carries TRBV13 and TRBJ2-3; the D is unclear. The ends were cut back, 2 bases at V and 1 base at J, with 4 bases in the middle. The CDR3 is 13 amino acids. Looked up from germline, CDR1 is PRHDT and CDR2 is FYEKMQ (reference sequence).

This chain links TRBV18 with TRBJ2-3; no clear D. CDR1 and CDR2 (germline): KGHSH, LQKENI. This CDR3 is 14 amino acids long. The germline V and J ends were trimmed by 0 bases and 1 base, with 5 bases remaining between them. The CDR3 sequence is CASSPPSGTDTQYF. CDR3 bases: TGTGCCAGCTCACCACCGAGCGGCACAGATACGCAGTATTTT.

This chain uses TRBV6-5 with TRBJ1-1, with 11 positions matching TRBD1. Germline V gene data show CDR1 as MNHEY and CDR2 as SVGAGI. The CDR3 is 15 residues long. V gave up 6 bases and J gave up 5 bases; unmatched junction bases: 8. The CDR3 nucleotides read TGTGCCAGCAGACTCCCGGGACAGGGGGGGACTGAAGCTTTCTTT. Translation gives CASRLPGQGGTEAFF.

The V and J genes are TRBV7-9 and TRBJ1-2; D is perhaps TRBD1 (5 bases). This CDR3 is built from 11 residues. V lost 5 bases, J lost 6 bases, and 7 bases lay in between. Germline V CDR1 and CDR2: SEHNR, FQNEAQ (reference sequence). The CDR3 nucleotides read TGTGCCAGCAGCCAGGGCGATGGCTACACCTTC. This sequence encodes CASSQGDGYTF.